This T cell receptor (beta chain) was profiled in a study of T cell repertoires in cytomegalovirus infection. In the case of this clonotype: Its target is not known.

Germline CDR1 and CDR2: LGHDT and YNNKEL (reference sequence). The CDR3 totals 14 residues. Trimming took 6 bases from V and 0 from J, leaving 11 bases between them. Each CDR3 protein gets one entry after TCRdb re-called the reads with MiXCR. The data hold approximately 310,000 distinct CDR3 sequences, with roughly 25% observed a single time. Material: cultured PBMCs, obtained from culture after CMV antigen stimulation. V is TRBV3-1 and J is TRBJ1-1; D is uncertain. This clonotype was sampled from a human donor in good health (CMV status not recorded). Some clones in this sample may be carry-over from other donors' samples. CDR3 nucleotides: TGTGCCAGCAGTCCATCCATGTTGAACACTGAAGCTTTCTTT. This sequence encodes CASSPSMLNTEAFF.